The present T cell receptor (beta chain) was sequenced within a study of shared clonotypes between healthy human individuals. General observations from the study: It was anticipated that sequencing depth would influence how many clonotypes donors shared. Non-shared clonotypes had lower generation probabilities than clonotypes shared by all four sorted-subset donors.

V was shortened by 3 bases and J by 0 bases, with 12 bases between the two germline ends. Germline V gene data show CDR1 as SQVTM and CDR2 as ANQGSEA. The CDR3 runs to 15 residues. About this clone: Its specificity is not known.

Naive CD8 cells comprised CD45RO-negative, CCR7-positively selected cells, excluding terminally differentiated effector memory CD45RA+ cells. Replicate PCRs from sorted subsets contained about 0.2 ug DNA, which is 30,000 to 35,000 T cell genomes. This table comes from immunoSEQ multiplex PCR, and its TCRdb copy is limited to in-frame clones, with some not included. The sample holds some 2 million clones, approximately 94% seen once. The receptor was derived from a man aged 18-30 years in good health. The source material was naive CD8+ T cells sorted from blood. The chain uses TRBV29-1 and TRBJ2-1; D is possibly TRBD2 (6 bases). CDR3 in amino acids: CSVEIAELSYNEQFF. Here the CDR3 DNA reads TGCAGCGTTGAGATAGCGGAACTCTCCTACAATGAGCAGTTCTTC.